The entry that follows covers one TCR beta chain sequence. Its antigen is undetermined. This CDR3 has 13 residues. Trimming removed 7 bases from V and 5 bases from J, with 14 bases in between. Germline loops: CDR1 MNHNS, CDR2 SASEGT. This sample was taken from a study of vaccination and CD4 T cells after COVID-19. Turning to the study itself: By nasal swab PCR, the convalescent patients were SARS-CoV-2 positive, with under 10 mild cases and one severe. Each participant was administered two doses of a vaccine, which was either BNT162b2 or mRNA-1273.

The Oncomine TCR Beta short-read assay sequenced DNA from cultured CD4+ T cells. From cultured CD4+ T cells, genomic DNA was extracted. TCRdb re-derived calls from the PCR reads in MiXCR, one entry per CDR3 protein. In the table there are around 15,000 distinct CDR3 sequences, over 45% of which are singletons. Time point denoted: late sampling 161 to 241 days after vaccination in three convalescent patients. Treatment of the sample: roughly 10-day PBMC culture with coronavirus spike peptide pools or control peptides (ViraFEST assay). This sequence originates from a human donor who had recovered from COVID-19. This specimen consisted of CD4+ T cells from blood, cultured in vitro, obtained about 7 months after SARS-CoV-2 vaccination. This chain connects TRBV6-1 to TRBJ1-1; D is ambiguous. CDR3 region: CASTRWGGTEAFF. DNA of the CDR3: TGTGCCAGCACTAGGTGGGGAGGGACTGAAGCTTTCTTT.